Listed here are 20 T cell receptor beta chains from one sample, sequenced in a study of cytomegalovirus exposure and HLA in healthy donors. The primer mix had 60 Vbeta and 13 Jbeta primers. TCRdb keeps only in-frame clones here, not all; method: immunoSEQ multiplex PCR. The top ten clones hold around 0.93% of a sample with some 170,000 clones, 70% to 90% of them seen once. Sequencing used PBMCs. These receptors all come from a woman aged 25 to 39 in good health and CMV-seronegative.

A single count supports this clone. The CDR3, as DNA: TGTGCCTGGAGGAGTAGCCTTGGGGGCTACACCTTC. Its translation is CAWRSSLGGYTF. The chain uses TRBV30 and TRBJ1-2; D not certain. Trimming left V 3 bases short and J 8 bases short, with 13 bases between. CDR3 size: 12 residues. In germline, CDR1 is GTSNPN, CDR2 SVGIG (reference sequence).

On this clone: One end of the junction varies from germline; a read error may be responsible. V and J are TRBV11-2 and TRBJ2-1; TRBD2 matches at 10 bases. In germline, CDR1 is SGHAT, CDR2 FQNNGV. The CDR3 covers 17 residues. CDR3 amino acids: CASSYGLADALINERFF. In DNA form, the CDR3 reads TGTGCCAGCAGCTATGGACTAGCGGATGCGTTAATCAATGAGCGGTTCTTC.

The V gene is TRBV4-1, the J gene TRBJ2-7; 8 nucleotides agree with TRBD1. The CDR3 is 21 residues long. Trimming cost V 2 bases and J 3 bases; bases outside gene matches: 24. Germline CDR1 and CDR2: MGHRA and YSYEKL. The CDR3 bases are TGCGCCAGCAGCCAACTCGACCTGGGGACAGGAGATTGGCAGTGGGGCTACGAGCAGTACTTC. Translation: CASSQLDLGTGDWQWGYEQYF.

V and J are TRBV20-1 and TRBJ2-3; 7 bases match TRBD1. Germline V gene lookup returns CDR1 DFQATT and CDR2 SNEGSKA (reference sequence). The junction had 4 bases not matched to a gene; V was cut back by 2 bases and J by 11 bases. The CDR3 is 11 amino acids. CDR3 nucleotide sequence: TGCAGTGCTAGATACCAGGGGGAGCAGTATTTT. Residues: CSARYQGEQYF.

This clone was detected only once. CDR3 coding DNA: TGTGCCAGCAGCCAAGGTCTGGGTAGCGGGGACAAGGAGACCCAGTACTTC. Residues: CASSQGLGSGDKETQYF. V is TRBV14 and J is TRBJ2-5; 8 positions match TRBD2. The CDR3 is made up of 17 amino acids. CDR1 and CDR2 from the germline V gene are SGHDN and FVKESK. After removal of 1 base from V and 5 bases from J, the junction contained 12 bases not matched to a gene.

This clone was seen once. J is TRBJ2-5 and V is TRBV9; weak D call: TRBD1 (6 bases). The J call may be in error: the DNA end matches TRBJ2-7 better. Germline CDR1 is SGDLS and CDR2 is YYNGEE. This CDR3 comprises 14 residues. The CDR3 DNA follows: TGTGCCAGCAGCGTAGATGGCAGGGGTTACGAGCAGTACTTC. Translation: CASSVDGRGYEQYF.

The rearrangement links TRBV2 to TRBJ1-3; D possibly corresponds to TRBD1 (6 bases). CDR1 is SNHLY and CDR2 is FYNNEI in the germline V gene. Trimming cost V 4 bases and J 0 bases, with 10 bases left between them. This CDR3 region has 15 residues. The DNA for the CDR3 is TGTGCCAGCAGTGGACAGGCCCTCTCTGGAAACACCATATATTTT. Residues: CASSGQALSGNTIYF.

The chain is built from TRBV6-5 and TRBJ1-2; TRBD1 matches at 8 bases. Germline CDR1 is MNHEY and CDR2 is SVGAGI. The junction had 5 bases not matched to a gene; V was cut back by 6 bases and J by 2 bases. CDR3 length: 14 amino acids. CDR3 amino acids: CASRSRQGNYGYTF. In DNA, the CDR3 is TGTGCCAGCAGGTCGAGACAGGGGAACTATGGCTACACCTTC.

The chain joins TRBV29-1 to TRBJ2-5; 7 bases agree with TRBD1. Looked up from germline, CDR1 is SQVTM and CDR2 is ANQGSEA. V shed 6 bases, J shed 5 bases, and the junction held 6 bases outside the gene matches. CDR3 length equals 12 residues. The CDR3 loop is CSVGQGVETQYF. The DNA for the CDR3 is TGCAGCGTCGGCCAGGGGGTGGAGACCCAGTACTTC.

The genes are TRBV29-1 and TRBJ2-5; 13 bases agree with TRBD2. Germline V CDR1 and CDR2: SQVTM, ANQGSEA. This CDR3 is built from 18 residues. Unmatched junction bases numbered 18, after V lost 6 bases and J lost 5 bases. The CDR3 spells CSVGGLAGSSGWVETQYF. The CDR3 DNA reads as TGCAGCGTCGGGGGACTAGCGGGGTCCTCCGGGTGGGTGGAGACCCAGTACTTC.

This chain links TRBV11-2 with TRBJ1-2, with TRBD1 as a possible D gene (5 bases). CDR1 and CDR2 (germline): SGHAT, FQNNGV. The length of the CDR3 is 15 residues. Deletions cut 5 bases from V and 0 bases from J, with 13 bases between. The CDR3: CASSQTWGANYGYTF. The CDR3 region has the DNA TGTGCCAGCAGCCAGACTTGGGGGGCTAACTATGGCTACACCTTC. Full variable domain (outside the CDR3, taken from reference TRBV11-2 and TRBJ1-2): EAGVAQSPRYKIIEKRQSVAFWCNPISGHATLYWYQQILGQGPKLLIQFQNNGVVDDSQLPKDRFSAERLKGVDSTLKIQPAKLEDSAVYLCASSQTWGANYGYTFGSGTRLTVV.

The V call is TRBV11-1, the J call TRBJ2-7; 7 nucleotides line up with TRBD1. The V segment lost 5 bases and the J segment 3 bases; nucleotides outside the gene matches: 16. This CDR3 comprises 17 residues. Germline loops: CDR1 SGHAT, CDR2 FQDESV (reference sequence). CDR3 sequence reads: CASSQTGTRKLNYEQYF. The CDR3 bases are TGTGCCAGCAGCCAGACAGGGACCCGGAAACTAAACTACGAGCAGTACTTC.

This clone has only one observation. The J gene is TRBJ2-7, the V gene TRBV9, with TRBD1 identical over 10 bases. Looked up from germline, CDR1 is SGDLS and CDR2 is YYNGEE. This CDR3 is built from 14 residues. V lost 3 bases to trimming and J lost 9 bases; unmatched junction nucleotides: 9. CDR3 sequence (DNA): TGTGCCAGCAGCGCCTCGGGACAGGGGAATCGGCAGTACTTC. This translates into CASSASGQGNRQYF.

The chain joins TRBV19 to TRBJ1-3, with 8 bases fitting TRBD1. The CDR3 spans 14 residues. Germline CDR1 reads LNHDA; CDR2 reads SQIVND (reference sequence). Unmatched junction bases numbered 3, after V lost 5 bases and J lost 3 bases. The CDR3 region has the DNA TGTGCCAGTAGTCTCGGACAGGGTGGAAACACCATATATTTT. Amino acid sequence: CASSLGQGGNTIYF.

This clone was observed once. The CDR3 loop reads CSALAGGGYTF. For the CDR3, the DNA is TGCAGTGCCCTAGCCGGGGGTGGCTACACCTTC. The chain links TRBV20-1 to TRBJ1-2, with D tentatively TRBD1 (5 bases). The CDR3 sequence is 11 residues long. The V gene lost 6 bases and the J gene lost 7 bases, with 12 bases spanning the gap. Germline V CDR1 and CDR2: DFQATT, SNEGSKA (reference sequence).

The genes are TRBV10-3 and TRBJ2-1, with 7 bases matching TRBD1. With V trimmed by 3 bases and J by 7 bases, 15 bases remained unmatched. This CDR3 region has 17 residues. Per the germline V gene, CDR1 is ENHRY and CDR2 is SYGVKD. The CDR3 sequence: CAISEVSRTGRKNEQFF. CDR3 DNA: TGTGCCATCAGTGAAGTGTCAAGGACAGGAAGGAAGAATGAGCAGTTCTTC.

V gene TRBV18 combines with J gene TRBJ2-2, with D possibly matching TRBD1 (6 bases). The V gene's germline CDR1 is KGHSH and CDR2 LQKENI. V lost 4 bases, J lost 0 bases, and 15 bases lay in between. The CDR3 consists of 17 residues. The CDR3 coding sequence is TGTGCCAGCTCACGCGCCGGGACACCTACGAACACCGGGGAGCTGTTTTTT. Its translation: CASSRAGTPTNTGELFF.

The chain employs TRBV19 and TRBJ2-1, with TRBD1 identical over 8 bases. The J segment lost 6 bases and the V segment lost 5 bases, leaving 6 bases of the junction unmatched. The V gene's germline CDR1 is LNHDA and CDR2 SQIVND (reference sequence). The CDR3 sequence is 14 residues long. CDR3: CASSPRTGSNEQFF. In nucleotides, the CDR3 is TGTGCCAGTAGTCCTCGGACAGGGAGCAATGAGCAGTTCTTC.

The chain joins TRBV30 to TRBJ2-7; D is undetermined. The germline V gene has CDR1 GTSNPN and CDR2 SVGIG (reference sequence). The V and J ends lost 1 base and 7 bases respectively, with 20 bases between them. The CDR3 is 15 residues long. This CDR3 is CAWSERVGLPREQYF. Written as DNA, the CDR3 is TGTGCCTGGAGTGAACGAGTAGGTCTCCCTAGGGAGCAGTACTTC.

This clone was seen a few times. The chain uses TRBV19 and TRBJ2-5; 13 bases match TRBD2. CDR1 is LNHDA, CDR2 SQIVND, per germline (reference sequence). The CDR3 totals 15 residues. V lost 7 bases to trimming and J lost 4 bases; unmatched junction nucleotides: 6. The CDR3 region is CASTTGLAGRETQYF. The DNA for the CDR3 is TGTGCCAGTACCACGGGACTAGCGGGGAGAGAGACCCAGTACTTC.